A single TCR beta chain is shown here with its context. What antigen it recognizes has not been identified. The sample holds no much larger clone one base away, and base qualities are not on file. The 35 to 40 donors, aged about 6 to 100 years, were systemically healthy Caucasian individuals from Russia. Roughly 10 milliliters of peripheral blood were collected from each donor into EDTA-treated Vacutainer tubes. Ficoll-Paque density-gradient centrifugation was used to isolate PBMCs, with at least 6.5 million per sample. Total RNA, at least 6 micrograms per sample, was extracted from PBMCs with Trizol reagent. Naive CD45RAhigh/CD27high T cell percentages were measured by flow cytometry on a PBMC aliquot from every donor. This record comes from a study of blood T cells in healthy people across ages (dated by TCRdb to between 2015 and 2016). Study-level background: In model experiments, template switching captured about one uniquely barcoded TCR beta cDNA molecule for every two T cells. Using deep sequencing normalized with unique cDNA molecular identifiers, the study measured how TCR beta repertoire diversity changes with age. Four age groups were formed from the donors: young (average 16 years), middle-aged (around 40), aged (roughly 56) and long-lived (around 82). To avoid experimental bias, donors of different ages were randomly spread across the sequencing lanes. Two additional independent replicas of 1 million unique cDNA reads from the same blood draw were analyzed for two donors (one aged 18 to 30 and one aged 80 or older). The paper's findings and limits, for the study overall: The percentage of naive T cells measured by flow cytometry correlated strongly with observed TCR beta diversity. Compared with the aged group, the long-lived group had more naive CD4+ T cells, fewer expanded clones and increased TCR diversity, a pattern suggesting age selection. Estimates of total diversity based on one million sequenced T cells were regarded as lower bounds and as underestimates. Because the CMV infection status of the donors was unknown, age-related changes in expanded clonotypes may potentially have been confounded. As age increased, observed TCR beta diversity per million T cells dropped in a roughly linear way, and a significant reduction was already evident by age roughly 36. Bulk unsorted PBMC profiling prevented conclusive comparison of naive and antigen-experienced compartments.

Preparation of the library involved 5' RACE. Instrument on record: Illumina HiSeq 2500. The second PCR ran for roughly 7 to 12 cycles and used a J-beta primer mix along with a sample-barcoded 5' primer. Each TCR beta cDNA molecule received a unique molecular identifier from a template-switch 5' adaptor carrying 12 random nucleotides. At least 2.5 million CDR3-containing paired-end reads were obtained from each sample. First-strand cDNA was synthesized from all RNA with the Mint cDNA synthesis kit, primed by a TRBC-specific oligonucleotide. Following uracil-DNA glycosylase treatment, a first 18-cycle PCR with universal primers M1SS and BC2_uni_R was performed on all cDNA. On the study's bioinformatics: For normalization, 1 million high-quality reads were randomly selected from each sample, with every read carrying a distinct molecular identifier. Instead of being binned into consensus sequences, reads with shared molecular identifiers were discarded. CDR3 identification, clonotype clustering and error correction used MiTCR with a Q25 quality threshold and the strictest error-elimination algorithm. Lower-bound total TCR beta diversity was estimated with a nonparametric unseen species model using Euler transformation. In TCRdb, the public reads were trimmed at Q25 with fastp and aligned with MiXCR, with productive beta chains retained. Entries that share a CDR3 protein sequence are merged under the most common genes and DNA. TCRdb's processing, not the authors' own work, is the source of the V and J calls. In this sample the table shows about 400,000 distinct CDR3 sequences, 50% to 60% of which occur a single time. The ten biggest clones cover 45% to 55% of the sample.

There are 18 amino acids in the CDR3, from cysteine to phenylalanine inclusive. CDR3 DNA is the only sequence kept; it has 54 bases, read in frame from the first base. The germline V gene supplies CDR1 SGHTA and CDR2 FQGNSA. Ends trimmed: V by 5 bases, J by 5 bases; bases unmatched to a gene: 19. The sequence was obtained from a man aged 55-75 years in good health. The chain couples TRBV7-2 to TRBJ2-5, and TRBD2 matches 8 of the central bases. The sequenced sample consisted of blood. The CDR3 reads CASSPDRGRGENWETQYF. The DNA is TGTGCCAGCAGCCCCGACCGGGGGCGGGGGGAGAATTGGGAGACCCAGTACTTC. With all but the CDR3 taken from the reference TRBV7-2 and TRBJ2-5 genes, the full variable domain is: GAGVSQSPSNKVTEKGKDVELRCDPISGHTALYWYRQSLGQGLEFLIYFQGNSAPDKSGLPSDRFSAERTGGSVSTLTIQRTQQEDSAVYLCASSPDRGRGENWETQYFGPGTRLLVL.